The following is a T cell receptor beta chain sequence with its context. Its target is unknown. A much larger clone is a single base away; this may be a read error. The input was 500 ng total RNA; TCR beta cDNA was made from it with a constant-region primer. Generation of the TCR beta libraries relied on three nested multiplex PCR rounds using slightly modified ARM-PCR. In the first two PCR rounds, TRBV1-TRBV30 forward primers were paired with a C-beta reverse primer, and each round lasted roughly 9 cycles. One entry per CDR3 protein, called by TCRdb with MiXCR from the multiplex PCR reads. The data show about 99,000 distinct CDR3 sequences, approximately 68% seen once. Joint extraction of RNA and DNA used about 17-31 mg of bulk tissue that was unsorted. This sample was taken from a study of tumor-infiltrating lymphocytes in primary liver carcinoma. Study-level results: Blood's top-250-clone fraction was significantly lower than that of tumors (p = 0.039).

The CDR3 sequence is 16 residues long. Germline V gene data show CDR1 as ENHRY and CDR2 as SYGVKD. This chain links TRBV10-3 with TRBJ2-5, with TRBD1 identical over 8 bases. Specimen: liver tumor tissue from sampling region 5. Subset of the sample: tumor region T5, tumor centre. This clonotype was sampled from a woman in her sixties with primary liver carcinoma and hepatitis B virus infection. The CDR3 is CTISEGTGQGGETQYF. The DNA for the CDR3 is TGTACCATCAGTGAAGGGACAGGCCAAGGAGGAGAGACCCAGTACTTC.